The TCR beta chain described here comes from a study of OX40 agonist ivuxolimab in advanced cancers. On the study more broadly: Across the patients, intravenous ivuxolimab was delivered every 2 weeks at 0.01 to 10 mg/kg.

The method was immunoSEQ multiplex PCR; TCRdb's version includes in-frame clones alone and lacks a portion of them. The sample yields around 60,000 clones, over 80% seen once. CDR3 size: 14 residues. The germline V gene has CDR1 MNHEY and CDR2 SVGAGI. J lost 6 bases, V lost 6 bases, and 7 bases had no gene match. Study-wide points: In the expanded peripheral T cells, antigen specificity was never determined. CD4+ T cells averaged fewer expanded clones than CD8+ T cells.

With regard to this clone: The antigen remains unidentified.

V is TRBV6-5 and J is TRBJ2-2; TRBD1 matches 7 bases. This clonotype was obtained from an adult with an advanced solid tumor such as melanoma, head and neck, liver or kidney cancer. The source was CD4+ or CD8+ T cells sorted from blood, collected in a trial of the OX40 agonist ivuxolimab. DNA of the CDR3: TGTGCCAGCAGCCCGGGACAGTGGGCCGGGGAGCTGTTTTTT. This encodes CASSPGQWAGELFF.